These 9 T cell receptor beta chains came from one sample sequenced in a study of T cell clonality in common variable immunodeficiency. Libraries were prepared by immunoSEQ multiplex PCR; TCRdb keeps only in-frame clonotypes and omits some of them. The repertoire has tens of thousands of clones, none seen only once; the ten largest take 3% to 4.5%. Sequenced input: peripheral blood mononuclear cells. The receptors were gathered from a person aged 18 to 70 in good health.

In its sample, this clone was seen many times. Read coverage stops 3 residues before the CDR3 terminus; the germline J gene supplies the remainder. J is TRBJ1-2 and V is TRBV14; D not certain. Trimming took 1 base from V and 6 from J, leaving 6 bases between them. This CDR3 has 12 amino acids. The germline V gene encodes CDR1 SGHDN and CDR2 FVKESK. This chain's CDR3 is CASSQVKDGYTF. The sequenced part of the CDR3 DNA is TGTGCCAGCAGCCAAGTGAAGGATGGC.

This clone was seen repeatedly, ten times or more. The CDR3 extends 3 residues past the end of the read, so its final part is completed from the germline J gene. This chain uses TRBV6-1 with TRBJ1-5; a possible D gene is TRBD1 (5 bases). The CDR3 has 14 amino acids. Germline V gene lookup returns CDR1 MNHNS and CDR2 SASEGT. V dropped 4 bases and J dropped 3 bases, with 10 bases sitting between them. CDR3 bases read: TGTGCCAGCAGTGGACAGAATATCAATCAGCCC. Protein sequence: CASSGQNINQP. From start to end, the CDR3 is CASSGQNINQPQHF.

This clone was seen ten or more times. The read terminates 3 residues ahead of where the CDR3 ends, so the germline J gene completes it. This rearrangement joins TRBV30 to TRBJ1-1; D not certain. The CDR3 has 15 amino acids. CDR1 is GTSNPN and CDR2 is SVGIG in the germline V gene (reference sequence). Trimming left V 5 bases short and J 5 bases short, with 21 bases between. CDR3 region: CAWVRQQLRGTEAFF. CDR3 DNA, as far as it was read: TGTGCCTGGGTCAGACAACAGTTAAGAGGGACTGAA.

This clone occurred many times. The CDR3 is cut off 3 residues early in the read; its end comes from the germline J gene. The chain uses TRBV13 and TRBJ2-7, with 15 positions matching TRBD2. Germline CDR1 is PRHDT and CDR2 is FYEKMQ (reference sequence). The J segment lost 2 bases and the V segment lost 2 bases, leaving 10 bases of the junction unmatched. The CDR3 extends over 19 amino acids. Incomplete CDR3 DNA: TGTGCCAGCAGCTTAAGCCCTGGGACTAGCGGGGGGAAGACCTACGAG. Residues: CASSLSPGTSGGKTYE. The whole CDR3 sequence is CASSLSPGTSGGKTYEQYF.

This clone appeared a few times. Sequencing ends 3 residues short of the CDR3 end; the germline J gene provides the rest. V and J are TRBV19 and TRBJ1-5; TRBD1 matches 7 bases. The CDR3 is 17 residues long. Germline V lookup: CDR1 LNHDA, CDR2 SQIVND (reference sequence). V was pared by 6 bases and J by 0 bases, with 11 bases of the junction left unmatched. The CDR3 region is CASSKGDRDYSNQPQHF. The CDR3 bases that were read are TGTGCCAGTAGCAAGGGGGACAGAGATTATAGCAATCAGCCC.

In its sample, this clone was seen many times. The CDR3 sequence is CASSTGGQETQYF. Partial CDR3 DNA: TGCGCCAGTTCGACAGGGGGCCAGGAGACC. The chain carries TRBV5-1 and TRBJ2-5; TRBD1 matches 10 bases. The observed sequence ends 3 residues before the CDR3 terminus, with the missing tail filled in from the germline J gene. The V gene's germline CDR1 is SGHRS and CDR2 YFSETQ. The V gene end was trimmed by 8 bases and the J gene end by 5 bases; junction bases not matched to a gene: 6. The CDR3 runs to 13 residues.

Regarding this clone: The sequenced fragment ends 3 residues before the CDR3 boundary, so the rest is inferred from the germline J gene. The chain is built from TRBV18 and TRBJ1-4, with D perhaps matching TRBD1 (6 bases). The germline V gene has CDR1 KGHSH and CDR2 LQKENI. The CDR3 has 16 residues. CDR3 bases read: TGTGCCAGCTCACCCCAGCGGACAGACACGCAAAATGGA. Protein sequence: CASSPQRTDTQNG. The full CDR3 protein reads CASSPQRTDTQNGLFF.

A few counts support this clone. The sequenced CDR3 bases are TGTGCCAGCTTTACTGGGGGGGCCACTCATGAG. Translation gives CASFTGGATHE. In full, the CDR3 reads CASFTGGATHEQFF. The chain employs TRBV2 and TRBJ2-1; D may be TRBD2 (7 bases). The read ends 3 residues before the CDR3 terminus; that terminus is restored from the germline J gene. The germline gives CDR1 SNHLY, CDR2 FYNNEI. Trimming removed 8 bases from V and 8 bases from J, with 19 bases in between. This CDR3 is 14 amino acids long.

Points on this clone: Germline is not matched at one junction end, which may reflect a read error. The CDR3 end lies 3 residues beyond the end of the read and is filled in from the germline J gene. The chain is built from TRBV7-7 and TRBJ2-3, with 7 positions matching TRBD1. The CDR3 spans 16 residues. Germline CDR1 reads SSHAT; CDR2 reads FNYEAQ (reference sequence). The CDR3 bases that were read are TGTGCTAGCAGCTTAGTAGGGACAGTGGGCCAAGAGACG. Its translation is CASSLVGTVGQET. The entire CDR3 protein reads CASSLVGTVGQETQYF.